What follows is one T cell receptor beta chain and its context. Antigen unknown. These data belong to a study of vaccination effects on CD4 cells after COVID-19. Study-level information: Each participant was given two doses of one vaccine (BNT162b2 or mRNA-1273).

Expansion of antigen-specific CD4+ T cells with viral peptide pools was carried out by the ViraFEST assay before sequencing. An approximately 10-day culture period preceded the isolation of CD4+ T cells. This individual tested PCR-positive for SARS-CoV-2 infection between March and December 2020. Profiled with immunoSEQ multiplex PCR; TCRdb holds only in-frame clones, not every one. The table includes tens of thousands of clones, approximately 73% detected once. CDR1 is SGHKS and CDR2 is YYEKEE in the germline V gene (reference sequence). The CDR3 runs to 16 residues. V was clipped by 3 bases and J by 0 bases, with 16 bases between them. Overall study results and limits: New vaccine-induced clones dominated post-vaccine spike-reactive clones in convalescents. Marked clonal contraction of infection- and vaccine-induced clones was seen late after vaccination.

The starting material was CD4+ T cells from PBMCs cultured with a peptide pool, obtained before COVID-19 vaccination. This sequence joins TRBV5-5 and TRBJ2-7, with D perhaps given as TRBD1 or TRBD2 (5 bases each). The TCR comes from a human donor who had a prior SARS-CoV-2 infection. CDR3 protein: CASSWRTGTPSYEQYF. In DNA, the CDR3 is TGTGCCAGCAGCTGGAGAACCGGGACCCCCTCCTACGAGCAGTACTTC.